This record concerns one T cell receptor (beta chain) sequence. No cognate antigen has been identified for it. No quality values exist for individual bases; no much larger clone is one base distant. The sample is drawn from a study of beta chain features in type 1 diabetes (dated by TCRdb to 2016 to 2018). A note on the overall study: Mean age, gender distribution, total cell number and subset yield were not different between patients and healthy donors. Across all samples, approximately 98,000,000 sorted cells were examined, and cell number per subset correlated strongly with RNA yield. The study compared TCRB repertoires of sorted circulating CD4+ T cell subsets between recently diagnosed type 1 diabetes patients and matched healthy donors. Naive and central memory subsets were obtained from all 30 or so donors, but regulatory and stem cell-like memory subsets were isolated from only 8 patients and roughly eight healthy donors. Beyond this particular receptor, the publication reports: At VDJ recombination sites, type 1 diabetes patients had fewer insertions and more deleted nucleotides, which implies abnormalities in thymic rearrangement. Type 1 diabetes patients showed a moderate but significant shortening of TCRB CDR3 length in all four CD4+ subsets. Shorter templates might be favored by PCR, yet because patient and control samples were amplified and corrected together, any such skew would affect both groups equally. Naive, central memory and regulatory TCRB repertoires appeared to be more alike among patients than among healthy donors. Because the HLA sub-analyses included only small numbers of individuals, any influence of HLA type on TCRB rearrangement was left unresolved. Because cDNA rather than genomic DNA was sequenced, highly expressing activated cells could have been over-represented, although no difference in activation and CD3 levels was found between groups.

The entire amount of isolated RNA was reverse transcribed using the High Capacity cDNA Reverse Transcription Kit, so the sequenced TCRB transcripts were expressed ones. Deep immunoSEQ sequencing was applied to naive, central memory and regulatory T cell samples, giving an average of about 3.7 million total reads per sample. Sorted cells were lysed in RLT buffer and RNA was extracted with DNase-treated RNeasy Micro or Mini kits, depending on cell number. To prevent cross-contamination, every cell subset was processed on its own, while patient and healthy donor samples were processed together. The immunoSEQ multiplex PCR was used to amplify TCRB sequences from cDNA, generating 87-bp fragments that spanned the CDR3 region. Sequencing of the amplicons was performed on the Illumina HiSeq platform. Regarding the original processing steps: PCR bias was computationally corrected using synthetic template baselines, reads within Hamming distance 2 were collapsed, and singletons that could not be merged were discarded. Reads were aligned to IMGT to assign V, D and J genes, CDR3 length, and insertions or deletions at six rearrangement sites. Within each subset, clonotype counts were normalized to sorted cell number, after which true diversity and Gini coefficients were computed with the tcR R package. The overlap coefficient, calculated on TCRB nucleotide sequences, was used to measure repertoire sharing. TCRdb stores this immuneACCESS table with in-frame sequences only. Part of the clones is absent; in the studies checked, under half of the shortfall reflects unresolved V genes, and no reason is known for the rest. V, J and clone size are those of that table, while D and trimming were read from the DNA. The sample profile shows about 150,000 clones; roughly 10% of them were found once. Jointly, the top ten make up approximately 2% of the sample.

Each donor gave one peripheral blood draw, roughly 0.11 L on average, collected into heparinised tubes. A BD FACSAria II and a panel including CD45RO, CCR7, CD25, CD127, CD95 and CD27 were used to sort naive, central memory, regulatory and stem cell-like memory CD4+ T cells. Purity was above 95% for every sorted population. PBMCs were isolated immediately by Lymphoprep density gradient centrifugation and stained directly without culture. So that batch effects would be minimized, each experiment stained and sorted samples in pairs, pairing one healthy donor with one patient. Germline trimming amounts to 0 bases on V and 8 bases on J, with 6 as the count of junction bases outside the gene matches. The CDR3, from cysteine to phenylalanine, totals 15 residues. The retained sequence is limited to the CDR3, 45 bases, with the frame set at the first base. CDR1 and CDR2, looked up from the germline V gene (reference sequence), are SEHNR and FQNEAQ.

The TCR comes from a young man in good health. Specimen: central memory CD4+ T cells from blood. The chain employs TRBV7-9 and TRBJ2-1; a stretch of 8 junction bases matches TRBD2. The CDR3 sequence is CASSLARTSLDEQFF. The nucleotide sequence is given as TGTGCCAGCAGCTTAGCGCGGACTAGCCTCGATGAGCAGTTCTTC.